Each of the 15 T cell receptor beta chains below was sequenced from the same sample in a study of blood T cell repertoires in COVID-19. Measured with immunoSEQ multiplex PCR; TCRdb has only the in-frame clones, and not every one. This sample has over 130,000 clones, with roughly 81% found just once. Sequenced sample: PBMCs or T cells enriched from blood (not recorded which). These receptor sequences come from a woman in her forties or fifties with acute COVID-19.

The chain couples TRBV11-3 to TRBJ2-7, with 7 positions matching TRBD2. The CDR3 loop spans 14 amino acids. Germline assignment: CDR1 SGHNT and CDR2 YENEEA. After removal of 5 bases from V and 7 bases from J, the junction contained 11 bases not matched to a gene. Here the CDR3 DNA reads TGTGCCAGCAGCCCGGGCCAAGTGGGGGGGGAGCAGTACTTC. Residues: CASSPGQVGGEQYF.

V and J are TRBV7-9 and TRBJ2-1, with 10 bases identical to TRBD2. Per germline, CDR1 SEHNR and CDR2 FQNEAQ (reference sequence). The trim removed 5 bases at V and 2 bases at J, leaving 3 bases unmatched. The CDR3 runs 15 residues. In DNA, the CDR3 is TGTGCCAGCAGCCTCACTAGCGGGGCCTACAATGAGCAGTTCTTC. It translates to CASSLTSGAYNEQFF. Using reference TRBV7-9 and TRBJ2-1 for the parts outside the CDR3, the full variable domain is DTGVSQNPRHKITKRGQNVTFRCDPISEHNRLYWYRQTLGQGPEFLTYFQNEAQLEKSRLLSDRFSAERPKGSFSTLEIQRTEQGDSAMYLCASSLTSGAYNEQFFGPGTRLTVL.

V is TRBV10-3 and J is TRBJ2-7; tentatively, D is TRBD1 (5 bases). CDR1 is ENHRY and CDR2 is SYGVKD in the germline V gene. Trimming stripped 2 bases from V and 5 bases from J, with 10 bases between. The CDR3 consists of 13 residues. CDR3 in amino acids: CAISETDKHEQYF. The CDR3 DNA sequence: TGTGCCATCAGTGAGACGGACAAACACGAGCAGTACTTC.

Only one count was recorded for this clone. The chain recombines TRBV27 with TRBJ2-2, with a tentative D call TRBD1 (6 bases). This CDR3 spans 13 amino acids. Trimming took 3 bases from V and 6 from J, leaving 8 bases between them. The germline V gene has CDR1 MNHEY and CDR2 SMNVEV (reference sequence). The CDR3 is CASSFGGPGELFF. Written as DNA, the CDR3 is TGTGCCAGCAGTTTTGGGGGCCCCGGGGAGCTGTTTTTT.

The V call is TRBV7-8, the J call TRBJ1-3; D ambiguous. This CDR3 spans 15 amino acids. Germline V gene lookup returns CDR1 SGHVS and CDR2 FQNEAQ. The ends were cut back, 4 bases at V and 0 bases at J, with 10 bases in the middle. The CDR3 spells CASSYSGISGNTIYF. In DNA form, the CDR3 reads TGTGCCAGCAGCTACAGCGGGATCTCTGGAAACACCATATATTTT.

The genes are TRBV2 and TRBJ1-2; D possibly corresponds to TRBD1 (6 bases). The ends were cut back, 6 bases at V and 2 bases at J, with 13 bases in the middle. The germline CDR1 and CDR2 sequences are SNHLY and FYNNEI. This CDR3 region has 14 residues. In DNA form, the CDR3 reads TGTGCCAGCAGCAGGGACAATGTAAACTATGGCTACACCTTC. Protein: CASSRDNVNYGYTF.

The J gene is TRBJ1-2, the V gene TRBV29-1; 9 positions match TRBD1. The CDR3 has 14 residues. Germline V CDR1 and CDR2: SQVTM, ANQGSEA. V was pared by 0 bases and J by 6 bases, with 5 bases of the junction left unmatched. The CDR3 nucleotides read TGCAGCGTTGAAGACTTGGGACAGGGTGATGGCTACACCTTC. Amino acids: CSVEDLGQGDGYTF.

V usage is TRBV5-6 and J usage is TRBJ2-5, with D perhaps matching TRBD1 (6 bases). CDR1 and CDR2 (germline): SGHDT, YYEEEE. CDR3 length: 13 residues. V was clipped by 5 bases and J by 5 bases, with 13 bases between them. For the CDR3, the DNA is TGTGCCAGCAGACAGGGCCGGTTGGAGACCCAGTACTTC. Its protein is CASRQGRLETQYF. Filled out from reference TRBV5-6 and TRBJ2-5, the complete variable domain reads DAGVTQSPTHLIKTRGQQVTLRCSPKSGHDTVSWYQQALGQGPQFIFQYYEEEERQRGNFPDRFSGHQFPNYSSELNVNALLLGDSALYLCASRQGRLETQYFGPGTRLLVL.

V usage is TRBV4-3 and J usage is TRBJ2-7, with 9 positions matching TRBD1. The CDR3 sequence is 18 residues long. CDR1 LGHNA and CDR2 YSLEER come from the germline V gene. Trimming cost V 0 bases and J 3 bases; bases outside gene matches: 12. The chain's CDR3 is CASSQDPLRTGDFYEQYF. As DNA, the CDR3 is TGCGCCAGCAGCCAAGATCCGCTGCGGACAGGGGACTTCTACGAGCAGTACTTC.

The table lists this clone with a count of one. The V and J genes are TRBV19 and TRBJ2-2; 9 bases line up with TRBD1. With 4 bases clipped from V and 3 bases from J, the junction kept 9 bases outside the gene matches. The CDR3 spans 17 residues. The germline CDR1 and CDR2 sequences are LNHDA and SQIVND (reference sequence). In DNA, the CDR3 is TGTGCCAGTAGTAGGGCCCCGGGACAGGGCTACACCGGGGAGCTGTTTTTT. Translating gives CASSRAPGQGYTGELFF.

This clone was seen a few times. The genes are TRBV21-1 and TRBJ2-1; the table's D gene call, TRBD1, was not cross checked with the DNA. TRBV21-1 is shown as a pseudogene. The CDR3 runs to 14 residues. The CDR3 DNA reads as TGTGCCAACCCCGGGACAGGAACCTACAATGAGCAGTTCTTC. Protein: CANPGTGTYNEQFF.

V is TRBV24-1 and J is TRBJ1-5, with a weak D call TRBD1 (6 bases). V dropped 4 bases and J dropped 9 bases, with 12 bases sitting between them. CDR1 and CDR2 (germline): KGHDR, SFDVKD. The CDR3 consists of 13 residues. CDR3 sequence: CATSDPRGLPQHF. CDR3 DNA sequence: TGTGCCACCAGTGACCCAAGGGGGTTGCCCCAGCATTTT.

V is TRBV27 and J is TRBJ1-6, with 8 bases aligning to TRBD1. Looked up from germline, CDR1 is MNHEY and CDR2 is SMNVEV (reference sequence). The CDR3 totals 14 residues. The V gene end was trimmed by 6 bases and the J gene end by 10 bases; junction bases not matched to a gene: 8. The CDR3 bases are TGTGCCAGCAGAACGACAGGGGCCGGGTCACCCCTCCACTTT. Translating gives CASRTTGAGSPLHF.

This clone has a single count. This CDR3 reads CASSRGLPNEQFF. DNA for the CDR3: TGTGCCAGCAGCCGGGGCCTTCCCAATGAGCAGTTCTTC. The genes are TRBV3-1 (or the pseudogene TRBV3-2) and TRBJ2-1, with D possibly being TRBD1 (5 bases). Trimming left V 4 bases short and J 6 bases short, with 10 bases between. The CDR3 extends over 13 amino acids. Germline assignment: CDR1 LGHDT and CDR2 YNNKEL (reference sequence).

The chain couples TRBV13 to TRBJ1-6, with 10 bases that match TRBD1. This CDR3 has 15 amino acids. The V gene end was trimmed by 5 bases and the J gene end by 10 bases; junction bases not matched to a gene: 8. The germline V gene has CDR1 PRHDT and CDR2 FYEKMQ (reference sequence). Written as DNA, the CDR3 is TGTGCCAGCAGCCCACCGGGACAGGGGCGATCACCCCTCCACTTT. The encoded protein is CASSPPGQGRSPLHF.